The rows below give T cell receptor beta chains drawn from one sample of a study of cytomegalovirus exposure and HLA in healthy donors. The method was immunoSEQ multiplex PCR; TCRdb's version includes in-frame clones alone and lacks a portion of them. Found here are about 180,000 clones, about 69% of them singletons; the top ten hold 2% to 3%. The specimen sequenced was PBMCs. These receptors were obtained from a human donor in good health. CDR3s include the opening cysteine and the closing phenylalanine or tryptophan. Fields, in order: V gene, J gene, clone size, D gene, CDR3 DNA, CDR3 protein. D genes are given only for firm matches. Clone sizes are given selectively: once, few, many, or a class where the clone is expanded.

TRBV12-5	TRBJ2-1	NA	NA	TGTGCTAGTGGTTTGACTGACAATGAGCAGTTCTTC	CASGLTDNEQFF
TRBV5-1	TRBJ2-3	NA	NA	TGCGCCAGCAGCGGGGGACTCGACACGCAGTATTTT	CASSGGLDTQYF
TRBV5-1	TRBJ2-1	NA	TRBD2	TGCGCCAGCAGCTCAGGACTAGCCTACAATGAGCAGTTCTTC	CASSSGLAYNEQFF
TRBV6-1	TRBJ1-5	NA	NA	TGTGCCAGCAGTGGACAGCTTAGTAATCAGCCCCAGCATTTT	CASSGQLSNQPQHF
TRBV27	TRBJ1-2	NA	NA	TGTGCCAGCAGTTCCCTAGGCGTTAACTATGGCTACACCTTC	CASSSLGVNYGYTF
TRBV2	TRBJ2-5	NA	TRBD1	TGTGCCAGCAGTCCTGGACAGGGTGGGTTCTGGACCCAGTACTTC	CASSPGQGGFWTQYF
TRBV5-1	TRBJ1-4	NA	TRBD1	TGCGCCAGCAGCATAGGACAGGGAAGAGGCTATGAAAAACTGTTTTTT	CASSIGQGRGYEKLFF
TRBV13	TRBJ1-1	NA	TRBD1	TGTGCCAGCAGCTTTGGACAGGGGGACACTGAAGCTTTCTTT	CASSFGQGDTEAFF
TRBV9	TRBJ2-1	NA	NA	TGTGCCAGCAGCCCCGAGTGGCGGGAGCAGTTCTTC	CASSPEWREQFF
TRBV19	TRBJ1-3	NA	NA	TGTGCCAGTAGTAGCGGCATCTCTGGAAACACCATATATTTT	CASSSGISGNTIYF
TRBV5-1	TRBJ2-7	NA	TRBD1	TGCGCCAGCAGCTTTCGGGACAGGGGATACGAGCAGTACTTC	CASSFRDRGYEQYF
TRBV2	TRBJ2-6	few	NA	TGTGCCAGCAGTGAAATGGCAGGGCCAGGGGCCAACGTCCTGACTTTC	CASSEMAGPGANVLTF
TRBV19	TRBJ1-1	NA	NA	TGTGCCAGTACGGGACAATCACGCGGAGAAGCTTTCTTT	CASTGQSRGEAFF
TRBV2	TRBJ1-5	NA	TRBD1	TGTGCCAGCAGTTCCGGACAGGGGGTTTGGAGCAATCAGCCCCAGCATTTT	CASSSGQGVWSNQPQHF
TRBV4-1	TRBJ1-1	few	NA	TGCGCCAGCAGCCAAGGATCGGGAGGGAGGACTGAAGCTTTCTTT	CASSQGSGGRTEAFF
TRBV7-3	TRBJ1-1	NA	TRBD1	TGTGCCAGCAGCTTAACCGGGACAGGGGGCGTGGGGAACACTGAAGCTTTCTTT	CASSLTGTGGVGNTEAFF
TRBV4-1	TRBJ2-2	NA	NA	TGCGCCAGCAGCCAAAGATTGTCGAGCGGGGAGCTGTTTTTT	CASSQRLSSGELFF
TRBV4-3	TRBJ1-2	many	NA	TGCGCCAGCAGCCAAGCTAGCAGGGGTGACTATGGCTACACCTTC	CASSQASRGDYGYTF
TRBV7-8	TRBJ1-6	NA	TRBD1	TGTGCCAGCAGCCCAAGACAGGGGGATAATTCACCCCTCCACTTT	CASSPRQGDNSPLHF
TRBV6-5	TRBJ2-3	NA	NA	TGTGCCAGCAGCCCTATGAACACAGATACGCAGTATTTT	CASSPMNTDTQYF
TRBV15	TRBJ2-7	NA	TRBD2	TGTGCCACCAGCAAGGCTAGCGGGGCCTACGAGCAGTACTTC	CATSKASGAYEQYF
TRBV1	TRBJ2-5	NA	NA	TGCACCAGCAGCCAAGATCCGCCCCACGAGGAGACCCAGTACTTC	CTSSQDPPHEETQYF